This passage covers 3 T cell receptor beta chains from one sample sequenced in a study of shared clonotypes between healthy human individuals. Method: immunoSEQ multiplex PCR; TCRdb's copy keeps in-frame clones and lacks some. The table shows millions of clones, with approximately 94% occurring only once. The material sequenced was naive CD4+ T cells sorted from blood. Subset indicated: CD45RA+ positively selected. These receptors all stem from a man aged 18 to 29 in good health.

The CDR3 here is CAWSVRYSPLHF. The CDR3 nucleotides read TGTGCCTGGAGTGTACGATATTCACCCCTCCACTTT. The V gene is TRBV30, the J gene TRBJ1-6; D is unclear. This CDR3 is 12 amino acids long. Germline V gene lookup returns CDR1 GTSNPN and CDR2 SVGIG (reference sequence). V was cut by 0 bases and J by 8 bases, with 5 bases left in between.

The rearrangement uses TRBV6-1 and TRBJ2-5; 7 bases agree with TRBD1. V shed 4 bases and J 4 bases; nucleotides not matched to a gene: 12. Per the germline V gene, CDR1 is MNHNS and CDR2 is SASEGT. The length of the CDR3 is 16 residues. CDR3 DNA: TGTGCCAGCAGTGCTTGGGTTGGGGCAGGGGGAGAGACCCAGTACTTC. Its protein product is CASSAWVGAGGETQYF.

The J gene is TRBJ2-5, the V gene TRBV5-1, with D unresolved. Germline loops: CDR1 SGHRS, CDR2 YFSETQ. The germline V and J ends were trimmed by 4 bases and 2 bases, with 12 bases remaining between them. CDR3 length: 14 amino acids. CDR3 in DNA: TGCGCCAGCAGCACGGGTCTTGGGCAAGAGACCCAGTACTTC. It specifies CASSTGLGQETQYF.